This T cell receptor beta chain was identified during a study of CD8+CD57+ T cells in acquired aplastic anemia. Study at large: Isolated CD4+ and CD8+ cells, once sorted, yielded DNA averaging roughly 3.2 ug.

The CDR3 extends over 14 amino acids. Germline values: CDR1 SNHLY, CDR2 FYNNEI. J lost 9 bases, V lost 3 bases, and 3 bases had no gene match. TCR beta VDJ combinations and CDR3 sequences were profiled from genomic DNA. TCRdb itself ran the reads through MiXCR, one entry per CDR3 protein. The sample lists some 68,000 distinct CDR3 sequences; around half were seen once. Overall study findings and caveats: Patients and controls turned out to have roughly 29 CD8+ CDR3 sequences in common.

This clonotype was seen only a few times. Its antigen is unidentified. The chain combines TRBV2 with TRBJ1-6, with 9 positions matching TRBD1. The sample consisted of sorted CD4+, CD8+, or CD8+CD57+ T cells (not recorded which) from PBMCs. This receptor was identified in a human donor in good health, serving as a control. CDR3 coding DNA: TGTGCCAGCAGTGATGGGGACAGGGCTTCACCCCTCCACTTT. It encodes CASSDGDRASPLHF.